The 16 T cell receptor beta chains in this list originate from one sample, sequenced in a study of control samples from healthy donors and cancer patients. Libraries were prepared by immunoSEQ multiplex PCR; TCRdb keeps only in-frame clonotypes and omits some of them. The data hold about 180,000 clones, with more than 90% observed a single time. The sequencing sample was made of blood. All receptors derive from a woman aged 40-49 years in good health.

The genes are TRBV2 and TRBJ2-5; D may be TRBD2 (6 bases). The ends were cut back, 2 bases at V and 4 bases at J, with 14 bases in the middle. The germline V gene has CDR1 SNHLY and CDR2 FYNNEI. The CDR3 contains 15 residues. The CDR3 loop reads CASSENRPGVETQYF. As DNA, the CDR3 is TGTGCCAGCAGTGAAAATAGGCCGGGGGTAGAGACCCAGTACTTC.

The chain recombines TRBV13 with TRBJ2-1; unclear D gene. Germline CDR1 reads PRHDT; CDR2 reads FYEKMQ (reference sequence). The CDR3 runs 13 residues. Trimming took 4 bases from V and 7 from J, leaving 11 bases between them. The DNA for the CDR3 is TGTGCCAGCAGCTCTATTACATGGAATGAGCAGTTCTTC. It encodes CASSSITWNEQFF.

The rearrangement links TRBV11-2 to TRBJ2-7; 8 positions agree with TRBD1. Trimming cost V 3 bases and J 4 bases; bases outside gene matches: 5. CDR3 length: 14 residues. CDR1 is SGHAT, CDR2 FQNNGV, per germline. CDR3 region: CASSFLGTGYEQYF. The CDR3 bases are TGTGCCAGCAGCTTTTTAGGGACAGGTTACGAGCAGTACTTC. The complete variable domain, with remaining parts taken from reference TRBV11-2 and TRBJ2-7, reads EAGVAQSPRYKIIEKRQSVAFWCNPISGHATLYWYQQILGQGPKLLIQFQNNGVVDDSQLPKDRFSAERLKGVDSTLKIQPAKLEDSAVYLCASSFLGTGYEQYFGPGTRLTVT.

The CDR3 region has the DNA TGTGCCAGCAGTCCTTTAGAGGGTGAAGCTTTCTTT. Translated: CASSPLEGEAFF. V and J are TRBV6-5 and TRBJ1-1; no reliable D call. Between the trimmed V and J ends, which lost 5 bases and 7 bases, there was a span of 11 bases. The CDR3 length is 12 residues. Germline CDR1 and CDR2: MNHEY and SVGAGI.

Here the CDR3 DNA reads TGTGCCAGCACCGAAGCGGACGCCCCCACCATATATTTT. The encoded protein is CASTEADAPTIYF. The V and J genes are TRBV6-4 and TRBJ1-3; no definite D call. Per germline, CDR1 MRHNA and CDR2 SNTAGT. Trimming left V 7 bases short and J 9 bases short, with 16 bases between. There are 13 residues in the CDR3.

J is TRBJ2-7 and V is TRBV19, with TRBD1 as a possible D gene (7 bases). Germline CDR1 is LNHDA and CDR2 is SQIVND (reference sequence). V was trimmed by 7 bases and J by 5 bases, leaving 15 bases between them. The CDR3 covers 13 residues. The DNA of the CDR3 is TGTGCCAGTAAGGAGGGGGCTCGTCACGAGCAGTACTTC. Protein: CASKEGARHEQYF.

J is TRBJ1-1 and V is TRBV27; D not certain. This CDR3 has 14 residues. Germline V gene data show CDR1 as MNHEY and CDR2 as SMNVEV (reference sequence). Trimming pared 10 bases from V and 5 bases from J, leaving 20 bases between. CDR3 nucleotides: TGTGCCACAGCTAGCATTAGGCGTCGGACTGAAGCTTTCTTT. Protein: CATASIRRRTEAFF.

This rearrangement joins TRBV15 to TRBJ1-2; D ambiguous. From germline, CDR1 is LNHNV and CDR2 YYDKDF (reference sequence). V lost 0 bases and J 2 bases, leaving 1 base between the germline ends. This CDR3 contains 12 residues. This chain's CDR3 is CATSRENYGYTF. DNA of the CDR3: TGTGCCACCAGCAGAGAGAACTATGGCTACACCTTC.

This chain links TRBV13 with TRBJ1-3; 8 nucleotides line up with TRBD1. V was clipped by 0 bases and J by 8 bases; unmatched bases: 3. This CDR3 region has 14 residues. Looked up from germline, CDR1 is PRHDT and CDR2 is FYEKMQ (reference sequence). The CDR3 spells CASSLGRGPDTIYF. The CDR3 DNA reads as TGTGCCAGCAGCTTAGGCAGGGGGCCGGACACCATATATTTT.

The CDR3 spells CASSPWPYGYTF. The CDR3 coding sequence is TGTGCCAGCAGCCCCTGGCCCTATGGCTACACCTTC. The chain couples TRBV5-6 to TRBJ1-2; D unresolved. V was clipped by 4 bases and J by 4 bases, with 8 bases between them. The germline gives CDR1 SGHDT, CDR2 YYEEEE. CDR3 length equals 12 residues.

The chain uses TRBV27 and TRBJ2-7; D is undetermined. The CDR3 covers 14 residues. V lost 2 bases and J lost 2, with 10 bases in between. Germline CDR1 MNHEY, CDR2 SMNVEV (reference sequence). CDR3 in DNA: TGTGCCAGCAGTTTAAGGCAGCCAACCTACGAGCAGTACTTC. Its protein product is CASSLRQPTYEQYF.

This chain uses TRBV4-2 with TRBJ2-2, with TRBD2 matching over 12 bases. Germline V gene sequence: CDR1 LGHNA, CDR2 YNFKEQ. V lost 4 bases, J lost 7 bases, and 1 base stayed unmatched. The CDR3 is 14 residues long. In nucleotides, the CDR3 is TGTGCCAGCAGCCCTAGCGGGGGGGTCGGGGAGCTGTTTTTT. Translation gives CASSPSGGVGELFF.

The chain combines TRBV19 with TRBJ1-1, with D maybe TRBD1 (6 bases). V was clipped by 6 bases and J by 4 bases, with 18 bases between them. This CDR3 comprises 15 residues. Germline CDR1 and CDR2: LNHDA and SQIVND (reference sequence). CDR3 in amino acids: CASSLTQGGRTEAFF. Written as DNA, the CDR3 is TGTGCCAGTAGCCTCACACAGGGCGGACGCACTGAAGCTTTCTTT.

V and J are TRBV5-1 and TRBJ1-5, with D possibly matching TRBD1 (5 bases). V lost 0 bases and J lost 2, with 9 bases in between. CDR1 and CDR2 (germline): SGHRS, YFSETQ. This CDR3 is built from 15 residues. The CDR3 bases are TGCGCCAGCAGCTTGGAACCGGGGGGCAATCAGCCCCAGCATTTT. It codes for CASSLEPGGNQPQHF.

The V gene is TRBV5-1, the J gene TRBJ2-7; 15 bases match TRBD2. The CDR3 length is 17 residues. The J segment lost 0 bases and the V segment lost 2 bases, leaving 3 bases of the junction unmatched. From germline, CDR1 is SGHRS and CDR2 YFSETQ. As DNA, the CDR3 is TGCGCCAGCAGCTTAGGGACTAGCGGGGGGCCCTCCTACGAGCAGTACTTC. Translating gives CASSLGTSGGPSYEQYF.

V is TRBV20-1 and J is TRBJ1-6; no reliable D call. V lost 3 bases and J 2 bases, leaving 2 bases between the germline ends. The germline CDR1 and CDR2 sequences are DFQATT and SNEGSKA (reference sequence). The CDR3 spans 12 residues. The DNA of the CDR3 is TGCAGTGCTAGTACCTATAATTCACCCCTCCACTTT. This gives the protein CSASTYNSPLHF.